The TCR beta chain under discussion was sequenced for a study of cytomegalovirus exposure and HLA in healthy donors. Overall study results and limits: TCR clusters originating in the first cohort tended to co-occur in the roughly 110 validation repertoires, according to a later analysis.

Note on this clone: Its matching antigen is unknown.

The CDR3 runs 13 residues. Germline values: CDR1 MGHDK, CDR2 SYGVNS. The V and J ends lost 6 bases and 2 bases respectively, with 10 bases between them. The approximately 120-subject validation cohort, separate from the roughly 700-subject first cohort, included the donors. Assay: immunoSEQ multiplex PCR; the TCRdb copy retains only in-frame clones and omits some. The table lists 110,000 to 150,000 clones, over 90% of them singletons. The sequenced material came from PBMCs. The chain is built from TRBV25-1 and TRBJ1-2; tentatively, D is TRBD1 (5 bases). The clonotype comes from a man between 18 and 29 years old in good health and CMV-seropositive. The CDR3 DNA reads TGTGCCAGCAGCGACGACAGAAACTATGGCTACACCTTC. Translation: CASSDDRNYGYTF.